This T cell receptor (beta chain) was sequenced in a study of beta chain features in type 1 diabetes. Study-level points and caveats: Significant though moderate, a shortening of TCRB CDR3s appeared in all four CD4+ subsets of Type 1 diabetes patients. PCR may have favored shorter templates equally in patients and controls.

Reverse transcription of all isolated RNA meant that expressed TCRB transcripts were sequenced. Naive, central memory and regulatory T cell samples averaged about 3.57 million reads. Sequenced by immunoSEQ multiplex PCR; TCRdb stores in-frame clones only, minus some. The data hold roughly 730,000 clones, with under 15% observed a single time. A remark on this clone: What it binds is not known.

V was cut by 0 bases and J by 6 bases, with 10 bases left in between. There are 14 residues in the CDR3. The germline V gene encodes CDR1 SGHNT and CDR2 YYREEE (reference sequence). This chain joins TRBV5-4 and TRBJ1-5, with D perhaps matching TRBD1 (6 bases). This clonotype originated in a man younger than 35 with type 1 diabetes. Sequenced sample: naive CD4+ T cells from blood. CDR3 loop: CASSLGGGGQPQHF. The CDR3 DNA follows: TGTGCCAGCAGCTTGGGAGGGGGGGGTCAGCCCCAGCATTTT.